This T cell receptor (beta chain) is drawn from a study of T cells expressing NK-cell markers. Study context: Obtained from sorted CD3+CD56+NKG2C+, CD3+CD56+NKG2C- and CD3+CD56-NKG2C+ T cells were the TCR beta repertoires. Just one sequenced donor of eight was HCMV-seronegative, while seven were seropositive. Overall study results and limits: The study found dominant NKG2C+ clonotypes at roughly 1.0-7.5% of CD8+ T cells in about six donors.

Germline V gene sequence: CDR1 MNHEY, CDR2 SMNVEV (reference sequence). The CDR3 length is 15 residues. For TCR beta, cDNA was produced by 5'RACE template switching with UMIs. One entry per CDR3 protein, without DNA, is what TCRdb gives after re-calling the 5' RACE reads. Its table records over 350,000 distinct CDR3 sequences. A remark on this clonotype: Its antigen remains unknown.

The chain couples TRBV27 to TRBJ2-7; checking the TCRdb D call of TRBD1 is not possible without DNA. This clonotype was sampled from a woman aged 45 to 65 in good health. The sample was blood T cells: a sorted CD56 or NKG2C T cell subset, CD4+ or CD8+ T cells, or bulk PBMC T cells (not recorded which). The CDR3 loop is CASSPLRGISYEQYF.